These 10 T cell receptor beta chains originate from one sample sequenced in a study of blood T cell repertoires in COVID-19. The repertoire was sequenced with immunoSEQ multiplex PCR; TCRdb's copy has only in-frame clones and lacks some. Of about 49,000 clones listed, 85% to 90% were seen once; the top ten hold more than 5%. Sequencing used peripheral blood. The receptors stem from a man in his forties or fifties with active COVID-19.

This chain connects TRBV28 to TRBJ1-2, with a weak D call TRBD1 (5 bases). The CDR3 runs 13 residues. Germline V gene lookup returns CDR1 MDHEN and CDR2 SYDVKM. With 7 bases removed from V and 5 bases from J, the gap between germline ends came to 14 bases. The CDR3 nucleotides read TGTGCCAGCACCCCTCCAGGGAGGTATGGCTACACCTTC. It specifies CASTPPGRYGYTF.

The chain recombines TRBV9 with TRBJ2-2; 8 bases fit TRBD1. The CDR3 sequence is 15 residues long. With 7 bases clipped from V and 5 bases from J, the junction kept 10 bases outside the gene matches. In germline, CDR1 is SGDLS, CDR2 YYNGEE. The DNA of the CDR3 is TGTGCCAGCGGTACAGGGGGAGAGTTAACCGGGGAGCTGTTTTTT. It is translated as CASGTGGELTGELFF.

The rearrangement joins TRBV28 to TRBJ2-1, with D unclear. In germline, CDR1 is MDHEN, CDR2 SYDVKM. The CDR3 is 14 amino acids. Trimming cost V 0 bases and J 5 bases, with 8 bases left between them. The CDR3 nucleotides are TGTGCCAGCAGTTTATGGACTGTCAACAATGAGCAGTTCTTC. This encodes CASSLWTVNNEQFF.

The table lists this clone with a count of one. The DNA of the CDR3 is TGCGCCAGCAGCTTGGAAGGGCGGGAGACAGATACGCAGTATTTT. Translation gives CASSLEGRETDTQYF. The chain employs TRBV5-1 and TRBJ2-3; 7 positions match TRBD2. V lost 0 bases to trimming and J lost 3 bases; unmatched junction nucleotides: 4. The CDR3 is 15 residues long. CDR1 is SGHRS and CDR2 is YFSETQ in the germline V gene.

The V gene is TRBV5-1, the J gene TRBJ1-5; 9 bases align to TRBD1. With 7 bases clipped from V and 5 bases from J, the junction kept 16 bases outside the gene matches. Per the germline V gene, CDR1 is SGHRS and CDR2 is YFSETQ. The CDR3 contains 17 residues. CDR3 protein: CASPGQGLVKRDQPQHF. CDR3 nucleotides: TGCGCCAGCCCGGGACAGGGTCTCGTAAAAAGAGATCAGCCCCAGCATTTT.

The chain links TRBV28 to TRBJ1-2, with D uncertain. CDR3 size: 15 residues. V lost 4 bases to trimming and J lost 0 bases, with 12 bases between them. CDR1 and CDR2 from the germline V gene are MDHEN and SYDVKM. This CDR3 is CASSSAGLANYGYTF. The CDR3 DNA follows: TGTGCCAGCAGTTCTGCCGGGTTAGCTAACTATGGCTACACCTTC.

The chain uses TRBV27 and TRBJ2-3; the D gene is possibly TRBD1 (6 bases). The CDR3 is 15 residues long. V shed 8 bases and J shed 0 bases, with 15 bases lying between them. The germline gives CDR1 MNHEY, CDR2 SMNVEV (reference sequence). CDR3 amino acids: CASAIWDISTDTQYF. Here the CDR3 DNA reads TGTGCCAGCGCCATCTGGGACATCAGCACAGATACGCAGTATTTT.

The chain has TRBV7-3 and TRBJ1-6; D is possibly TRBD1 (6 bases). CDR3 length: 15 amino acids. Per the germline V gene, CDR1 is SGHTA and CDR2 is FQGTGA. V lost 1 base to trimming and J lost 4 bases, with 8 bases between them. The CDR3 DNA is TGTGCCAGCAGCTTAAGCGGACAGTATAATTCACCCCTCCACTTT. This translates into CASSLSGQYNSPLHF.

The CDR3 reads CATSRDRASGSLRGYTGELFF. The CDR3 DNA follows: TGTGCCACCAGCAGAGATCGGGCTAGCGGGAGCTTGCGTGGGTACACCGGGGAGCTGTTTTTT. The chain uses TRBV15 and TRBJ2-2, with 10 bases fitting TRBD2. Per germline, CDR1 LNHNV and CDR2 YYDKDF (reference sequence). The CDR3 length is 21 residues. The ends lost 0 bases at V and 3 bases at J; junction bases unmatched: 16.

CDR3 protein: CASSLGDSYTGELFF. CDR3 DNA: TGCGCCAGCAGCTTGGGGGACTCCTACACCGGGGAGCTGTTTTTT. This chain links TRBV5-1 with TRBJ2-2; the D gene is possibly TRBD2 (6 bases). In germline, CDR1 is SGHRS, CDR2 YFSETQ. V was shortened by 0 bases and J by 3 bases, with 9 bases between the two germline ends. This CDR3 has 15 amino acids.